This T cell receptor (beta chain) was identified during a study of cytomegalovirus exposure and HLA in healthy donors. Use of 60 Vbeta and 13 Jbeta primers characterized the PCR. The authors' processing: A later analysis counted around 80 million unique TCR beta chains, around 11 million shared. Clones were sequenced by immunoSEQ multiplex PCR, and TCRdb holds only the in-frame ones, with some missing. V and J calls and clone size follow that table, whereas D and trimming were derived from the DNA. This sample has 110,000 or so clones, with roughly 80% found just once. Study findings and constraints: A few of the chains that were CMV-associated were confirmed in vitro to be specific for CMV antigens.

V was shortened by 5 bases and J by 7 bases, with 12 bases between the two germline ends. The CDR3 has 13 amino acids. Germline lookup yields CDR1 LNHDA and CDR2 SQIVND (reference sequence). Note on this clone: Its cognate antigen is unknown.

The source is a woman aged 18-35 years in good health and CMV-seronegative. The V call is TRBV19, the J call TRBJ1-5; D unresolved. The sequenced sample was PBMCs. CDR3 loop: CASSGRRGQPQHF. In nucleotides, the CDR3 is TGTGCCAGTAGTGGCAGGCGGGGACAGCCCCAGCATTTT.